A single sample gave rise to the 14 T cell receptor beta chains below, sequenced in a study of blood T cell repertoires in COVID-19. Libraries were prepared by immunoSEQ multiplex PCR; TCRdb keeps only in-frame clonotypes and omits some of them. The repertoire consists of some 150,000 clones, with roughly nine tenths occurring once and the leading ten covering around 1.2%. Sample: PBMCs or T cells enriched from blood (not recorded which). Receptors originate from a human donor with acute COVID-19. The donor label of this sample is uncertain.

This clone was detected once. The chain couples TRBV5-1 to TRBJ2-1; a possible D gene is TRBD1 (6 bases). Between the trimmed V and J ends, which lost 0 bases and 4 bases, there was a span of 8 bases. This CDR3 has 14 amino acids. CDR1 is SGHRS, CDR2 YFSETQ, per germline. This CDR3 is CASSLGQAYNEQFF. DNA for the CDR3: TGCGCCAGCAGCTTGGGACAGGCATACAATGAGCAGTTCTTC.

The table lists this clone with a count of one. J is TRBJ2-2 and V is TRBV29-1, with 9 positions matching TRBD1. CDR3 length: 15 amino acids. J gave up 4 bases and V 6 bases, and 9 bases lay outside the gene matches. CDR1 and CDR2 (germline): SQVTM, ANQGSEA. The CDR3 DNA reads TGCAGCGTAAAGACCCGACAGGGGGGCACCGGGGAGCTGTTTTTT. The encoded protein is CSVKTRQGGTGELFF.

The chain joins TRBV9 to TRBJ2-2; no firm D call. The length of the CDR3 is 18 residues. Germline CDR1 SGDLS, CDR2 YYNGEE. Between the trimmed V and J ends, which lost 4 bases and 0 bases, there was a span of 19 bases. The CDR3 sequence is CASSFYDSGPANTGELFF. The CDR3 DNA is TGTGCCAGCAGCTTCTATGATTCAGGCCCCGCGAACACCGGGGAGCTGTTTTTT.

CDR3 loop: CASSAARGHGYTF. CDR3 nucleotides: TGTGCCAGCAGTGCAGCCAGGGGGCACGGCTACACCTTC. The chain combines TRBV6-1 with TRBJ1-2; 8 nucleotides match TRBD1. The V gene's germline CDR1 is MNHNS and CDR2 SASEGT. The CDR3 consists of 13 residues. V lost 4 bases, J lost 8 bases, and 6 bases stayed unmatched.

V usage is TRBV3-1 (or the pseudogene TRBV3-2) and J usage is TRBJ1-6; the match to TRBD1 covers 7 bases. Germline lookup yields CDR1 LGHDT and CDR2 YNNKEL (reference sequence). The CDR3 sequence is 16 residues long. The J segment lost 6 bases and the V segment lost 0 bases, leaving 5 bases of the junction unmatched. The CDR3 nucleotides are TGTGCCAGCAGCCAAGATCCGCCAGGGGGTAATTCACCCCTCCACTTT. Its protein is CASSQDPPGGNSPLHF.

For the CDR3, the DNA is TGTGCCAGCAGCTCCCCAGGGCAATATTCCTACGAGCAGTACTTC. It encodes CASSSPGQYSYEQYF. The chain has TRBV5-4 and TRBJ2-7; tentative D call: TRBD1 (5 bases). Between the trimmed V and J ends, which lost 3 bases and 1 base, there was a span of 14 bases. The CDR3 length is 15 residues. CDR1 SGHNT and CDR2 YYREEE come from the germline V gene (reference sequence).

The chain couples TRBV4-1 to TRBJ1-5; tentative D call: TRBD1 (5 bases). This CDR3 contains 15 residues. Germline V gene sequence: CDR1 MGHRA, CDR2 YSYEKL. V lost 0 bases to trimming and J lost 2 bases, with 8 bases between them. DNA of the CDR3: TGCGCCAGCAGCCAAGACAGGGAGGGCAATCAGCCCCAGCATTTT. It yields the protein CASSQDREGNQPQHF.

The chain carries TRBV9 and TRBJ1-1; D is unresolved. CDR1 and CDR2 (germline): SGDLS, YYNGEE. The CDR3 is 14 residues long. Trimming stripped 0 bases from V and 0 bases from J, with 6 bases between. The CDR3, as DNA: TGTGCCAGCAGCGTAGACAATCTGAACACTGAAGCTTTCTTT. Its translation: CASSVDNLNTEAFF. Together with reference TRBV9 and TRBJ1-1, the CDR3 gives the full variable domain: DSGVTQTPKHLITATGQRVTLRCSPRSGDLSVYWYQQSLDQGLQFLIQYYNGEERAKGNILERFSAQQFPDLHSELNLSSLELGDSALYFCASSVDNLNTEAFFGQGTRLTVV.

This chain uses TRBV24-1 with TRBJ1-1, with 8 bases matching TRBD1. From germline, CDR1 is KGHDR and CDR2 SFDVKD. The CDR3 is 15 residues long. With V trimmed by 4 bases and J by 2 bases, 5 bases remained unmatched. In DNA form, the CDR3 reads TGTGCCACCAGTGACGGACAGGGTCATAACACTGAAGCTTTCTTT. Its protein product is CATSDGQGHNTEAFF.

DNA for the CDR3: TGTGCCAGCAGCACCCCGCGGTGGCCCTACGAGCAGTACTTC. It translates to CASSTPRWPYEQYF. The V and J genes are TRBV7-2 and TRBJ2-7; D unclear. The CDR3 extends over 14 amino acids. V shed 5 bases and J shed 2 bases, with 13 bases lying between them. Per germline, CDR1 SGHTA and CDR2 FQGNSA.

The chain combines TRBV5-1 with TRBJ2-3; 8 nucleotides line up with TRBD1. In germline, CDR1 is SGHRS, CDR2 YFSETQ. The V and J ends lost 2 bases and 4 bases, in that order; junction bases with no gene match: 6. The CDR3 totals 15 residues. The CDR3 reads CASSFTQGASDTQYF. The CDR3, as DNA: TGCGCCAGCAGCTTCACGCAGGGGGCGTCAGATACGCAGTATTTT.

This chain connects TRBV10-3 to TRBJ1-4, with D possibly TRBD1 on 5 matching bases. CDR1 and CDR2 from the germline V gene are ENHRY and SYGVKD. V lost 4 bases and J lost 4, with 10 bases in between. This CDR3 region has 14 residues. CDR3 coding DNA: TGTGCCATCAGTGGCGGGAGGGGTAATGAAAAACTGTTTTTT. Protein product: CAISGGRGNEKLFF.

The rearrangement uses TRBV5-3 and TRBJ1-3; 8 bases line up with TRBD1. TRBV5-3 is reported as an ORF; its role is uncertain. V lost 2 bases to trimming and J lost 2 bases; unmatched junction nucleotides: 6. The CDR3 is 16 amino acids. CDR3 DNA: TGTGCCAGAAGCTTTGGACAGGGAAGCGCTGGAAACACCATATATTTT. Amino acids: CARSFGQGSAGNTIYF.

This clone was detected many times. This chain uses TRBV5-1 with TRBJ2-7; D perhaps matches TRBD1 (5 bases). Per germline, CDR1 SGHRS and CDR2 YFSETQ. V was clipped by 0 bases and J by 3 bases, with 10 bases between them. The CDR3 runs to 14 residues. In nucleotides, the CDR3 is TGCGCCAGCAGCTTGGGTGGGGCCCTCTACGAGCAGTACTTC. Its translation is CASSLGGALYEQYF.